This T cell receptor (beta chain) was identified in a study of blood T cell repertoires in COVID-19. Looking at the study overall: Whether acute or convalescent, the COVID-19 samples came from the United States, Italy and Spain. T cells, B-cell-depleted T cells, or PBMCs supplied cDNA or gDNA.

Seattle researchers signed up patients amid active infection and tracked them longitudinally. As processed by the authors: Nucleated cell counts were estimated from reference gene primer amplification. Assay: immunoSEQ multiplex PCR; the TCRdb copy retains only in-frame clones and omits some. V, J and clone size reflect that table, while D and trimming were determined from the DNA. The table records about 64,000 clones, roughly 85% of them present only once. The germline V gene encodes CDR1 SGHKS and CDR2 YYEKEE (reference sequence). With 4 bases removed from V and 6 bases from J, the gap between germline ends came to 19 bases. The CDR3 spans 15 residues.

The clonotype comes from a woman aged 60 to 75 with COVID-19, enrolled during active disease. The genes are TRBV5-5 and TRBJ1-1; D might be TRBD1 (5 bases). Sequenced sample: peripheral blood. The CDR3 DNA sequence: TGTGCCAGCAGCGGAACCTACAGGCGCGACGCTGAAGCTTTCTTT. This gives the protein CASSGTYRRDAEAFF.